A single sample gave rise to the 21 T cell receptor beta chains below, sequenced in a study of blood T cell repertoires in COVID-19. Repertoires were generated with immunoSEQ multiplex PCR, while TCRdb's copy carries only in-frame clones and drops some. The data hold some 460,000 clones, with 85% to 90% observed a single time. Sequencing was performed on peripheral blood. The receptor set was obtained from a woman aged 25 to 39 with acute or convalescent COVID-19.

The chain carries TRBV14 and TRBJ2-1; 9 bases are shared with TRBD2. Germline V lookup: CDR1 SGHDN, CDR2 FVKESK. The CDR3 extends over 12 amino acids. With V trimmed by 2 bases and J by 15 bases, 5 bases remained unmatched. The DNA of the CDR3 is TGTGCCAGCAGCCAAACCGGGACTAGCCGGTTCTTC. This encodes CASSQTGTSRFF.

V is TRBV19 and J is TRBJ2-7; D is possibly TRBD2 (6 bases). V was trimmed by 3 bases and J by 1 base, leaving 10 bases between them. The CDR3 is 14 amino acids. Germline-derived CDR1 and CDR2 are LNHDA and SQIVND (reference sequence). In nucleotides, the CDR3 is TGTGCCAGTAGTATCGGGGGATATTCCTACGAGCAGTACTTC. Amino acids: CASSIGGYSYEQYF.

The rearrangement uses TRBV6-5 and TRBJ1-2; weak D call: TRBD1 (5 bases). Trimming took off 10 bases at V and 1 base at J, with 19 bases between the two ends. The CDR3 has 15 residues. CDR1 is MNHEY, CDR2 SVGAGI, per germline. CDR3 coding DNA: TGTGCCACGGGGGGAGACAGCTCAATTAACTATGGCTACACCTTC. Its protein is CATGGDSSINYGYTF.

The chain is built from TRBV7-3 and TRBJ2-2; possibly TRBD1 for D (6 bases). Germline values: CDR1 SGHTA, CDR2 FQGTGA. The length of the CDR3 is 13 residues. Trimming removed 5 bases at V and 4 bases at J, with 8 bases between. CDR3 residues: CASSPTGTGELFF. The CDR3 bases are TGTGCCAGCAGCCCGACAGGCACCGGGGAGCTGTTTTTT.

CDR3 protein: CASSPTSGGGSEQYF. The CDR3 DNA sequence: TGTGCCAGCAGCCCTACTAGCGGGGGAGGTAGCGAGCAGTACTTC. The chain combines TRBV11-1 with TRBJ2-7, with 11 bases aligning to TRBD2. V dropped 5 bases and J dropped 6; count of bases not matched to a gene: 9. This CDR3 comprises 15 residues. Germline CDR1 reads SGHAT; CDR2 reads FQDESV (reference sequence).

This chain joins TRBV4-2 and TRBJ2-7; TRBD2 agrees at 10 bases. The CDR3 has 15 residues. Looked up from germline, CDR1 is LGHNA and CDR2 is YNFKEQ. V dropped 4 bases and J dropped 0; count of bases not matched to a gene: 3. This chain's CDR3 is CASSRTSGVSYEQYF. CDR3 coding DNA: TGTGCCAGCAGCCGAACTAGCGGGGTCTCCTACGAGCAGTACTTC.

This clone was observed a few times. CDR3 DNA sequence: TGCGCCAGTTCGTCCGCGGGAGGCCCCTACAATGAGCAGTTCTTC. It translates to CASSSAGGPYNEQFF. The rearrangement links TRBV5-1 to TRBJ2-1; 8 bases are a match to TRBD2. Germline loops: CDR1 SGHRS, CDR2 YFSETQ. This CDR3 is built from 15 residues. The junction had 9 bases not matched to a gene; V was cut back by 8 bases and J by 2 bases.

The chain is built from TRBV13 and TRBJ2-6, with D perhaps matching TRBD1 (6 bases). The V end lost 0 bases, the J end lost 0 bases, and 9 bases lay between the germline ends. The CDR3 extends over 17 amino acids. Germline CDR1 and CDR2: PRHDT and FYEKMQ (reference sequence). CDR3 in amino acids: CASSLGDRFSGANVLTF. The CDR3 DNA follows: TGTGCCAGCAGCTTAGGGGACAGATTCTCTGGGGCCAACGTCCTGACTTTC.

The chain uses TRBV7-6 and TRBJ1-3, with D possibly TRBD1 on 5 matching bases. Germline CDR1 reads SGHVS; CDR2 reads FNYEAQ. CDR3 length equals 12 residues. The V end lost 9 bases, the J end lost 1 base, and 7 bases lay between the germline ends. The DNA of the CDR3 is TGTGCCAGTAGGGGTTCTGGAAACACCATATATTTT. Translation gives CASRGSGNTIYF. The entire variable domain, with the rest obtained from reference TRBV7-6 and TRBJ1-3, is as follows: GAGVSQSPRYKVTKRGQDVALRCDPISGHVSLYWYRQALGQGPEFLTYFNYEAQQDKSGLPNDRFSAERPEGSISTLTIQRTEQRDSAMYRCASRGSGNTIYFGEGSWLTVV.

This sequence joins TRBV5-1 and TRBJ2-7, with a tentative D call TRBD2 (5 bases). The V and J ends lost 4 bases and 4 bases respectively, with 12 bases between them. The CDR3 consists of 13 residues. The V gene's germline CDR1 is SGHRS and CDR2 YFSETQ. CDR3 sequence reads: CASSREPGYEQYF. Written as DNA, the CDR3 is TGCGCCAGCAGCAGGGAACCGGGGTACGAGCAGTACTTC.

This clone was observed a few times. The V call is TRBV6-4, the J call TRBJ2-1, with D perhaps TRBD1 (5 bases). Per the germline V gene, CDR1 is MRHNA and CDR2 is SNTAGT. V lost 0 bases and J 4 bases, leaving 10 bases between the germline ends. The CDR3 covers 15 residues. The CDR3 nucleotides read TGTGCCAGCAGTGACTCTCCTGGGGCTTACAATGAGCAGTTCTTC. It codes for CASSDSPGAYNEQFF.

This clone was picked up one time. The chain recombines TRBV5-8 with TRBJ1-2; maybe TRBD1 (5 bases). Germline assignment: CDR1 SGHTS and CDR2 YDEGEE. The length of the CDR3 is 14 residues. V was cut by 7 bases and J by 0 bases, with 13 bases left in between. The CDR3 protein is CASGRQSANYGYTF. CDR3 nucleotides: TGTGCCAGCGGTCGACAGAGTGCTAACTATGGCTACACCTTC.

This clone was recorded once. The rearrangement joins TRBV5-1 to TRBJ1-4; D unresolved. There are 15 residues in the CDR3. Germline V gene lookup returns CDR1 SGHRS and CDR2 YFSETQ. Trimming took off 4 bases at V and 0 bases at J, with 10 bases between the two ends. The DNA for the CDR3 is TGCGCCAGCAGCCTGTCAGATGCAACTAATGAAAAACTGTTTTTT. Translation: CASSLSDATNEKLFF.

The chain is built from TRBV19 and TRBJ2-7, with 10 bases lining up with TRBD1. J was trimmed by 0 bases and V by 6 bases; bases with no gene match: 5. The CDR3 totals 15 residues. Germline V gene sequence: CDR1 LNHDA, CDR2 SQIVND (reference sequence). The CDR3 nucleotides are TGTGCCAGTAGCGCGGACAGGGGGGGCTCCTACGAGCAGTACTTC. It codes for CASSADRGGSYEQYF.

This chain uses TRBV7-8 with TRBJ2-7, with 12 bases lining up with TRBD1. CDR1 is SGHVS and CDR2 is FQNEAQ in the germline V gene. Germline trimming cut 4 bases from V and 4 bases from J; bases unmatched to any gene: 11. CDR3 length equals 17 residues. CDR3 loop: CASSSRTGTGGKYEQYF. The CDR3, as DNA: TGTGCCAGCAGCTCCCGCACCGGGACAGGGGGCAAGTACGAGCAGTACTTC.

The chain has TRBV5-1 and TRBJ2-5, with D possibly TRBD1 on 6 matching bases. CDR1 and CDR2 (germline): SGHRS, YFSETQ. This CDR3 has 14 amino acids. Trimming took off 2 bases at V and 3 bases at J, with 11 bases between the two ends. The CDR3 DNA is TGCGCCAGCAGCTTCCGGGACATAGAAGAGACCCAGTACTTC. It encodes CASSFRDIEETQYF.

The gene calls are TRBV7-3 and TRBJ2-3, with TRBD2 as a possible D gene (7 bases). In germline, CDR1 is SGHTA, CDR2 FQGTGA. CDR3 size: 15 residues. The V end lost 2 bases, the J end lost 5 bases, and 14 bases lay between the germline ends. The CDR3: CASSLGGARRDTQYF. The DNA for the CDR3 is TGTGCCAGCAGCTTAGGGGGGGCGCGTCGAGATACGCAGTATTTT.

The chain couples TRBV5-1 to TRBJ2-5; D call uncertain. This CDR3 has 15 amino acids. Looked up from germline, CDR1 is SGHRS and CDR2 is YFSETQ. V was pared by 0 bases and J by 2 bases, with 11 bases between. Written as DNA, the CDR3 is TGCGCCAGCAGCTTGGTTGGCCTGATACAAGAGACCCAGTACTTC. It is translated as CASSLVGLIQETQYF.

The J gene is TRBJ2-3, the V gene TRBV5-1; 8 bases match TRBD2. V shed 2 bases, J shed 2 bases, and the junction held 4 bases outside the gene matches. The CDR3 loop spans 15 amino acids. Germline V gene data show CDR1 as SGHRS and CDR2 as YFSETQ. Written as DNA, the CDR3 is TGCGCCAGCAGCTTAGTAGCGGGGCACACAGATACGCAGTATTTT. It specifies CASSLVAGHTDTQYF.

This clone was detected a few times. The chain carries TRBV6-2 or TRBV6-3 and TRBJ1-5, with D unclear. The CDR3 consists of 14 residues. The germline V and J ends were trimmed by 5 bases and 0 bases, with 8 bases remaining between them. The germline gives CDR1 MNHEY, CDR2 SVGEGT. The CDR3 bases are TGTGCCAGCAGTGCAGGATATAGCAATCAGCCCCAGCATTTT. It codes for CASSAGYSNQPQHF.

This chain joins TRBV28 and TRBJ2-7; 8 nucleotides align to TRBD2. Germline V CDR1 and CDR2: MDHEN, SYDVKM. After removal of 6 bases from V and 5 bases from J, the junction contained 12 bases not matched to a gene. The CDR3 contains 15 residues. CDR3 sequence: CASSLPGGAPNEQYF. DNA for the CDR3: TGTGCCAGCAGCCTCCCCGGGGGGGCGCCCAACGAGCAGTACTTC.